This TCR beta chain was found in a study of human T cells and chemical hapten exposure. About the study: DPC at 0.01% went onto the upper back in patch tests, read at 6 days. General observations from the study: No alteration of TCRs above 1 in 1000 frequency was seen with DPC sensitization.

Germline assignment: CDR1 LGHDT and CDR2 YNNKEL (reference sequence). The V and J ends lost 7 bases and 4 bases, in that order; junction bases with no gene match: 10. The CDR3 covers 16 residues. This clonotype occurred many times. Its target is unknown. Time point noted: patch test 1, 2 weeks after DPC sensitization. Specified treatment: therapeutic diphenylcyclopropenone sensitization with weekly scalp DPC. Whole blood, unfractionated, served as the material for total RNA extraction. TCRdb analysed the RACE reads with MiXCR anew, one entry per CDR3 protein. This sample has about 99,000 distinct CDR3 sequences; 9.5% to 15% occur once, and the top ten carry over 2%.

This TCR was sampled from a woman aged 40 to 49 with alopecia areata. Some clones in this sample may be carry-over from other donors' samples. Sequencing was performed on whole blood, taken in connection with sensitization to the hapten diphenylcyclopropenone (DPC). This chain connects TRBV3-1 to TRBJ2-6, with TRBD2 matching 7 bases. The CDR3 is CASNFGGSAGANVLTF. The CDR3, as DNA: TGTGCCAGCAATTTCGGCGGGAGTGCCGGGGCCAACGTCCTGACTTTC.